The T cell receptor (beta chain) under discussion was sequenced for a study of cytomegalovirus exposure and HLA in healthy donors. V lost 5 bases to trimming and J lost 1 base; unmatched junction nucleotides: 6. Per germline, CDR1 SEHNR and CDR2 FQNEAQ (reference sequence). The CDR3 length is 16 residues. Sequencing was performed with immunoSEQ multiplex PCR; in TCRdb, only in-frame clones are kept and a portion is missing. In the table there are over 200,000 clones, roughly 87% of which are singletons. The chain recombines TRBV7-9 with TRBJ2-3, with 10 bases matching TRBD2. Sequencing was done on a sample of PBMCs. This receptor was identified in a woman aged 18 to 35 in good health and CMV-seropositive. This chain's CDR3 is CASSPGTSEGTDTQYF. CDR3 in DNA: TGTGCCAGCAGCCCCGGGACTAGCGAGGGCACAGATACGCAGTATTTT.